This section outlines one TCR beta chain sequence together with its context. This sample stems from a study of blood T cell repertoires in COVID-19. Study-level background: Acute and convalescent COVID-19 samples came from the United States, Italy and Spain.

Patients of the Seattle cohort, enrolled during active infection, were followed longitudinally. In the original workflow: Amplification from reference gene primers served as the basis for estimated nucleated cell counts. TCRdb's table, derived via immunoSEQ multiplex PCR, lists solely in-frame clones and lacks some. Clone size and the V and J calls come from that table; the DNA yielded D and trimming. This sample has 400,000 to 450,000 clones, with approximately 90% found just once. The sequencing sample was made of peripheral blood. The receptor's source is a woman in her fifties or sixties with COVID-19, enrolled during active disease.

DNA for the CDR3: TGTGCCAGCTCACCGGCAACCGAGCAGTACTTC. It is translated as CASSPATEQYF. The chain is built from TRBV18 and TRBJ2-7; D not resolved. CDR3 length: 11 residues. In germline, CDR1 is KGHSH, CDR2 LQKENI. Trimming stripped 3 bases from V and 6 bases from J, with 6 bases between.